Below, 25 T cell receptor beta chains from the same sample are listed, as sequenced in a study of blood T cell repertoires in COVID-19. TCRdb keeps only in-frame clones here, not all; method: immunoSEQ multiplex PCR. The repertoire holds some 100,000 clones, approximately 88% seen once, with less than 7.5% in the top ten. The sequencing sample was made of peripheral blood. Source of these receptors: a woman aged 55-69 years with acute or convalescent COVID-19.

The chain uses TRBV7-2 and TRBJ1-4, with a tentative D call TRBD1 (5 bases). Germline loops: CDR1 SGHTA, CDR2 FQGNSA. V shed 3 bases and J shed 8 bases, with 10 bases lying between them. The CDR3 spans 13 residues. The CDR3 loop is CASSFQGREKLFF. For the CDR3, the DNA is TGTGCCAGCAGCTTTCAGGGTCGGGAAAAACTGTTTTTT.

V is TRBV19 and J is TRBJ2-4; tentative D call: TRBD1 (6 bases). This CDR3 has 15 amino acids. The germline V gene encodes CDR1 LNHDA and CDR2 SQIVND (reference sequence). Trimming shortened V by 5 bases and J by 0 bases, and 11 bases separated the two germline ends. CDR3 loop: CASSHLQGAKNIQYF. The CDR3 region has the DNA TGTGCCAGTAGTCACCTACAGGGAGCCAAAAACATTCAGTACTTC.

This clone was seen a handful of times. This rearrangement joins TRBV6-6 to TRBJ2-5; TRBD2 matches 7 bases. The CDR3 runs 13 residues. Trimming at V came to 10 bases and at J to 3 bases, leaving 8 bases not matched to a gene. Looked up from germline, CDR1 is MNHNY and CDR2 is SVGAGI (reference sequence). The CDR3 nucleotides read TGTGCCACCTCGGGGGGACTTAAAGAGACCCAGTACTTC. It encodes CATSGGLKETQYF.

The CDR3 loop reads CASSYSRGPTEAFF. The CDR3 DNA is TGTGCCAGCAGTTACAGCAGGGGCCCCACTGAAGCTTTCTTT. The chain recombines TRBV6-5 with TRBJ1-1; possibly TRBD1 for D (6 bases). Trimming cost V 2 bases and J 4 bases, with 11 bases left between them. CDR3 length: 14 amino acids. CDR1 is MNHEY, CDR2 SVGAGI, per germline.

This clone came up a few times. As DNA, the CDR3 is TGCAGCGTTGAAATCGGGAGGGGCAATGAGCAGTTCTTC. Translation: CSVEIGRGNEQFF. V is TRBV29-1 and J is TRBJ2-1; TRBD2 matches at 8 bases. Germline V gene sequence: CDR1 SQVTM, CDR2 ANQGSEA. J gave up 6 bases and V 2 bases, and 3 bases lay outside the gene matches. The CDR3 is 13 residues long.

The chain carries TRBV20-1 and TRBJ1-1; D is unclear. The germline V gene has CDR1 DFQATT and CDR2 SNEGSKA (reference sequence). The V end lost 3 bases, the J end lost 4 bases, and 6 bases lay between the germline ends. The CDR3 runs 11 residues. The CDR3 region has the DNA TGCAGTGCTAGGGCCCCCACTGAAGCTTTCTTT. Protein: CSARAPTEAFF.

The V and J genes are TRBV11-2 and TRBJ1-3; D perhaps matches TRBD1 (5 bases). Between the trimmed V and J ends, which lost 4 bases and 0 bases, there was a span of 19 bases. The CDR3 loop spans 18 amino acids. Germline CDR1 and CDR2: SGHAT and FQNNGV. CDR3 protein: CASSSYGARDYSGNTIYF. The CDR3 DNA reads as TGTGCCAGCAGCTCCTATGGGGCGCGGGATTACTCTGGAAACACCATATATTTT.

The chain recombines TRBV20-1 with TRBJ2-1; TRBD2 matches at 7 bases. Losses at the gene ends were 3 bases for V and 3 bases for J; bases not matched to a gene: 5. The CDR3 spans 14 residues. Per germline, CDR1 DFQATT and CDR2 SNEGSKA (reference sequence). CDR3 loop: CSASDQRDYNEQFF. In DNA form, the CDR3 reads TGCAGTGCTAGTGACCAGCGGGACTACAATGAGCAGTTCTTC.

V is TRBV15 and J is TRBJ1-5; tentative D call: TRBD1 (6 bases). V was cut by 0 bases and J by 3 bases, with 9 bases left in between. The germline V gene encodes CDR1 LNHNV and CDR2 YYDKDF (reference sequence). CDR3 size: 15 residues. In nucleotides, the CDR3 is TGTGCCACCAGCAGAGATGGACAGTTCAATCAGCCCCAGCATTTT. Protein: CATSRDGQFNQPQHF.

The chain couples TRBV5-1 to TRBJ1-2, with D possibly TRBD1 on 5 matching bases. Germline assignment: CDR1 SGHRS and CDR2 YFSETQ. The CDR3 extends over 14 amino acids. Trimming pared 0 bases from V and 7 bases from J, leaving 13 bases between. This CDR3 reads CASSLVLGQGGYTF. The CDR3 region has the DNA TGCGCCAGCAGCTTGGTGCTGGGTCAGGGTGGCTACACCTTC. Full variable domain (remainder filled in from reference TRBV5-1 and TRBJ1-2): KAGVTQTPRYLIKTRGQQVTLSCSPISGHRSVSWYQQTPGQGLQFLFEYFSETQRNKGNFPGRFSGRQFSNSRSEMNVSTLELGDSALYLCASSLVLGQGGYTFGSGTRLTVV.

To note about this clone: The sample holds other DNA sequences that translate to the same CDR3. This chain joins TRBV10-3 and TRBJ1-2, with D perhaps TRBD1 (5 bases). Trimming stripped 4 bases from V and 4 bases from J, with 16 bases between. In germline, CDR1 is ENHRY, CDR2 SYGVKD. The length of the CDR3 is 15 residues. CDR3 DNA: TGTGCCATCAGTGCCGGGACCGGGGGTCTCTATGGCTACACCTTC. This translates into CAISAGTGGLYGYTF.

This clone was recorded only once. The rearrangement joins TRBV5-1 to TRBJ2-1; 12 positions agree with TRBD2. This CDR3 is built from 17 residues. Germline V gene data show CDR1 as SGHRS and CDR2 as YFSETQ. The ends lost 4 bases at V and 5 bases at J; junction bases unmatched: 10. In DNA, the CDR3 is TGCGCCAGCAGCACACTCCTTCTAGCGGGAGGGAACAATGAGCAGTTCTTC. Translation gives CASSTLLLAGGNNEQFF. Full variable domain (remainder filled in from reference TRBV5-1 and TRBJ2-1): KAGVTQTPRYLIKTRGQQVTLSCSPISGHRSVSWYQQTPGQGLQFLFEYFSETQRNKGNFPGRFSGRQFSNSRSEMNVSTLELGDSALYLCASSTLLLAGGNNEQFFGPGTRLTVL.

The chain combines TRBV19 with TRBJ2-2; D gene unclear. This CDR3 has 16 residues. Trimming pared 3 bases from V and 5 bases from J, leaving 16 bases between. The V gene's germline CDR1 is LNHDA and CDR2 SQIVND (reference sequence). The CDR3 nucleotides read TGTGCCAGTAGTATTCCCGGAAAGTTCAGGACCGGGGAGCTGTTTTTT. Translating it yields CASSIPGKFRTGELFF.

The gene calls are TRBV19 and TRBJ2-2, with TRBD2 identical over 7 bases. Germline CDR1 reads LNHDA; CDR2 reads SQIVND (reference sequence). The CDR3 totals 13 residues. After removal of 7 bases from V and 4 bases from J, the junction contained 3 bases not matched to a gene. CDR3 residues: CASIAGVTGELFF. The CDR3 DNA sequence: TGTGCCAGTATCGCGGGAGTCACCGGGGAGCTGTTTTTT.

J is TRBJ1-5 and V is TRBV5-3; possible D gene TRBD1, 6 bases. TRBV5-3 carries the ORF label, with uncertain function. The CDR3 loop spans 14 amino acids. Trimming took off 6 bases at V and 6 bases at J, with 16 bases between the two ends. CDR3 DNA: TGTGCCAGAATTCGCCGGGGAGGGGGTCAGCCCCAGCATTTT. It yields the protein CARIRRGGGQPQHF.

This chain connects TRBV10-2 to TRBJ2-7; the D gene is possibly TRBD2 (6 bases). The CDR3 is 13 residues long. V lost 7 bases and J lost 2, with 12 bases in between. Germline V gene lookup returns CDR1 WSHSY and CDR2 SAAADI. CDR3 DNA: TGCGCCAGCATTGGGACTGATACCTACGAGCAGTACGTC. Its protein is CASIGTDTYEQYV.

This clone appeared once. The chain carries TRBV5-6 and TRBJ1-2; D gene unclear. CDR3 length: 13 amino acids. CDR1 is SGHDT and CDR2 is YYEEEE in the germline V gene. Trimming took 4 bases from V and 2 from J, leaving 9 bases between them. Written as DNA, the CDR3 is TGTGCCAGCAGCCCCGGGAGGAACTATGGCTACACCTTC. Translation gives CASSPGRNYGYTF.

The chain carries TRBV18 and TRBJ2-1, with 11 bases that match TRBD2. Germline V gene sequence: CDR1 KGHSH, CDR2 LQKENI. The CDR3 runs to 16 residues. With V trimmed by 3 bases and J by 7 bases, 8 bases remained unmatched. DNA of the CDR3: TGTGCCAGCTCACCGTTGACTAGCGGGAAAGGAAATGAGCAGTTCTTC. Residues: CASSPLTSGKGNEQFF.

This clone was detected once. Other DNA variants within this sample encode the same CDR3. The V call is TRBV5-1, the J call TRBJ2-7; D is unclear. Deletions cut 0 bases from V and 3 bases from J, with 10 bases between. Germline values: CDR1 SGHRS, CDR2 YFSETQ. The CDR3 covers 14 residues. CDR3 loop: CASSLGQVGYEQYF. CDR3 in DNA: TGCGCCAGCAGCTTGGGGCAGGTAGGCTACGAGCAGTACTTC.

This sequence joins TRBV10-2 and TRBJ2-1; 7 positions agree with TRBD2. Trimming at V came to 7 bases and at J to 5 bases, leaving 5 bases not matched to a gene. This CDR3 comprises 13 residues. From germline, CDR1 is WSHSY and CDR2 SAAADI. CDR3 sequence reads: CASITSENNEQFF. CDR3 DNA sequence: TGCGCCAGCATCACTAGCGAGAACAATGAGCAGTTCTTC.

This sequence joins TRBV13 and TRBJ2-7, with D perhaps TRBD1 (6 bases). The ends were cut back, 6 bases at V and 3 bases at J, with 15 bases in the middle. CDR3 length: 14 amino acids. The germline CDR1 and CDR2 sequences are PRHDT and FYEKMQ (reference sequence). In DNA form, the CDR3 reads TGTGCCAGCAGTTGGCAGGGGAAGAACTACGAGCAGTACTTC. Its protein product is CASSWQGKNYEQYF.

This clone showed up just once. The rearrangement uses TRBV20-1 and TRBJ1-2; maybe TRBD1 (6 bases). Germline V gives CDR1 DFQATT, CDR2 SNEGSKA (reference sequence). The V end was cut by 7 bases, the J end by 12 bases, with 18 bases between. This CDR3 has 11 amino acids. The CDR3 coding sequence is TGCAGTGACTCAGGGGTCTGCCGCGACACCTTC. Translation: CSDSGVCRDTF.

The chain joins TRBV27 to TRBJ1-3, with D possibly being TRBD1 (5 bases). The germline gives CDR1 MNHEY, CDR2 SMNVEV (reference sequence). This CDR3 spans 14 amino acids. The V gene lost 5 bases and the J gene lost 4 bases, with 12 bases spanning the gap. CDR3 nucleotide sequence: TGTGCCAGCAGTAAGGCAGGGTGGGGAAACACCATATATTTT. It translates to CASSKAGWGNTIYF.

V and J are TRBV27 and TRBJ2-1; no clear D gene. This CDR3 region has 13 residues. CDR1 and CDR2 from the germline V gene are MNHEY and SMNVEV (reference sequence). Trimming took off 0 bases at V and 6 bases at J, with 6 bases between the two ends. The CDR3 DNA reads as TGTGCCAGCAGTTTATCCTCCCTCAATGAGCAGTTCTTC. It specifies CASSLSSLNEQFF.

This clone is a singleton in its sample. V usage is TRBV3-1 (or the pseudogene TRBV3-2) and J usage is TRBJ2-7; 8 bases map to TRBD1. Trimming took 3 bases from V and 2 from J; bases not matched to a gene: 9. The CDR3 extends over 16 amino acids. CDR1 is LGHDT, CDR2 YNNKEL, per germline (reference sequence). DNA of the CDR3: TGTGCCAGCAGCCAGGACGCCGTGGACAGGGCCTACGAGCAGTACTTC. Translation gives CASSQDAVDRAYEQYF.